The text below deals with one T cell receptor beta chain. The antigen it binds to is not known. No base-level quality is on record; no much larger clone is a single base apart. This record comes from a study of OX40 agonist ivuxolimab in advanced cancers. Context from the whole study: Ivuxolimab, which targeted the costimulatory receptor OX40 (CD134), was an agonistic, fully human IgG2 monoclonal antibody. Intravenous ivuxolimab was administered to patients every 2 weeks at six dose levels: 0.01, 0.1, 0.3, 1.5, 3 and 10 mg/kg. Among the approximately 50 dose-escalation patients, 19 had hepatocellular carcinoma, roughly 15 melanoma, 9 renal cell carcinoma and 9 head and neck cancer. A male proportion of around 80% and a mean age of approximately 60 years, ranging from roughly 23 to 79, were recorded for the dose-escalation cohort. Patients were allowed to have had prior anti-PD-1, anti-PD-L1 or anti-CTLA-4 therapy, and 40% to 45% of the dose-escalation patients had previously received checkpoint inhibitors. Partial responses were achieved by three dose-escalation patients, of whom one had hepatocellular carcinoma and two had cutaneous melanoma. The point of sequencing TCRbeta in the periphery was to test whether ivuxolimab changed TCR sequence diversity and drove clonal T-cell expansion. The monotherapy dose-escalation portion (N of about 52 patients) of the phase I ivuxolimab trial is reported in the paper. What the authors observed across the whole study: On average, CD8+ T cells showed more expanded clones than CD4+ T cells after ivuxolimab. At doses of 0.1 to 3.0 mg/kg, clonal expansion of both CD4+ and CD8+ T cells in blood was seen between baseline and week 6. Low levels of normalized T-cell clonal expansion were also shown by some nonresponding patients. Antigen specificity was not determined for the clonally expanded peripheral T cells. In the 0.1-3.0 mg/kg groups, partial responders were among the patients with the lowest normalized peripheral clonal expansion, particularly in CD8+ T cells.

The trial excluded patients who had a history of autoimmune disease or who were on systemic immunosuppression. Peripheral blood for TCR sequencing was drawn from every dose cohort at baseline, at cycle 4 day 1 and at cycle 7 day 1. Samples were obtained from an open-label, multicenter, first-in-human phase I dose-escalation trial of ivuxolimab. Adults with locally advanced or metastatic melanoma, renal cell, hepatocellular, or head and neck squamous cell carcinoma were enrolled in the trial. Before TCR sequencing, CD4+ T cells and CD8+ T cells from peripheral blood were sorted into separate populations. The germline V gene supplies CDR1 SGHTA and CDR2 FQGNSA. The V end loses 5 bases and the J end loses 6 bases, and a stretch of 13 bases separates them. Including the terminal cysteine and phenylalanine, the CDR3 comprises 14 residues. Only the CDR3 DNA stays, 42 bases, in frame from base 1. Genomic DNA was isolated from the sorted cells so that the TCRbeta CDR3 region could be sequenced. The immunoSEQ Assay was used to sequence the TCRbeta CDR3 regions. This is the immuneACCESS table as TCRdb keeps it, with only in-frame sequences that have V and J called. A part of the clones is gone; compared with another copy, unresolved V genes explain less than half, and the rest is unexplained. The table for this sample lists approximately 61,000 clones; 80% of them were counted only once. The top ten clones comprise 0.95% to 1.5% of the sample.

The starting material was CD4+ or CD8+ T cells sorted from blood, obtained in a trial of the OX40 agonist ivuxolimab. This TCR was sampled from an adult with an advanced solid tumor such as melanoma, head and neck, liver or kidney cancer. The rearranged chain carries TRBV7-2 and TRBJ1-4; TRBD1 might be the D gene, on 5 matching bases. For the CDR3, the sequence is CASSTPGWDEKLFF. The DNA sequence is given as TGTGCCAGCAGCACCCCAGGGTGGGATGAAAAACTGTTTTTT. The full variable domain, with segments outside the CDR3 supplied by the reference TRBV7-2 and TRBJ1-4 proteins, appears as GAGVSQSPSNKVTEKGKDVELRCDPISGHTALYWYRQSLGQGLEFLIYFQGNSAPDKSGLPSDRFSAERTGGSVSTLTIQRTQQEDSAVYLCASSTPGWDEKLFFGSGTQLSVL.